This TCR beta chain derives from a study of T cell changes during pregnancy in multiple sclerosis. V lost 4 bases, J lost 6 bases, and 6 bases stayed unmatched. This CDR3 comprises 14 residues. The V gene's germline CDR1 is LNHDA and CDR2 SQIVND (reference sequence). Assay: immunoSEQ multiplex PCR; the TCRdb copy retains only in-frame clones and omits some. The top ten clones hold around 4% of a sample with around 92,000 clones, 85% to 95% of them seen once. The sequence derives from a female donor with multiple sclerosis, enrolled in a pregnancy study. The specimen was peripheral blood, collected in the first trimester of pregnancy. The chain uses TRBV19 and TRBJ2-7; 10 bases map to TRBD1. The chain's CDR3 is CASSTGQGKFEQYF. The DNA of the CDR3 is TGTGCCAGTAGTACGGGACAGGGGAAGTTCGAGCAGTACTTC.